Listed here is a single T cell receptor beta chain. These data come from a study of long-term antiretroviral therapy in people with HIV. Samples were assayed with immunoSEQ v3.0 at survey level. The table came from immunoSEQ multiplex PCR; TCRdb's copy has only in-frame clones and leaves some out. The sample lists 20,000 to 25,000 clones; about 90% were seen once. The V end lost 0 bases, the J end lost 7 bases, and 12 bases lay between the germline ends. The CDR3 is 15 residues long. The germline V gene has CDR1 ENHRY and CDR2 SYGVKD. The material was unsorted PBMCs, obtained roughly 2.5 years after starting antiretroviral therapy. The J gene is TRBJ2-2, the V gene TRBV10-3, with a weak D call TRBD1 (5 bases). This TCR came from a woman in her fifties or sixties with HIV. CDR3: CAISESGRADGELFF. The CDR3, as DNA: TGTGCCATCAGTGAGTCCGGCAGGGCGGACGGGGAGCTGTTTTTT.